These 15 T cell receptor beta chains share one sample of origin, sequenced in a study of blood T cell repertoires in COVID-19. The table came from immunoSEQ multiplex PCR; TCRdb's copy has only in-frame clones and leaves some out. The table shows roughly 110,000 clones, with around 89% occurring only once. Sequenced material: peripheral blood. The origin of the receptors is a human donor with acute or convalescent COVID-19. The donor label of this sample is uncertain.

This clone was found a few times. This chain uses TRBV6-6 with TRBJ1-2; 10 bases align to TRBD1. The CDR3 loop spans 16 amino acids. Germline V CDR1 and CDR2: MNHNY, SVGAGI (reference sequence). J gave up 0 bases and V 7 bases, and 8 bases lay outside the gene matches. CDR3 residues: CASNNRGTGANYGYTF. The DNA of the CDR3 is TGTGCCAGCAATAACCGGGGGACAGGGGCTAACTATGGCTACACCTTC.

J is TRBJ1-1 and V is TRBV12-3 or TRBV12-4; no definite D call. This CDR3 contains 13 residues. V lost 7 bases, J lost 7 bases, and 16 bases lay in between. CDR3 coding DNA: TGTGCCAGCACCATCGGCTCGGGAGATGAAGCTTTCTTT. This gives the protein CASTIGSGDEAFF.

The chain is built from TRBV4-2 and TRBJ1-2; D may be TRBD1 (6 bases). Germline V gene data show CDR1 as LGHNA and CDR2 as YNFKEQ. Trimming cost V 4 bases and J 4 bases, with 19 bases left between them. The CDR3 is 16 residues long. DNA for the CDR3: TGTGCCAGCAGCCCAACCAACAGGGCTGGGGCCTATGGCTACACCTTC. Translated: CASSPTNRAGAYGYTF.

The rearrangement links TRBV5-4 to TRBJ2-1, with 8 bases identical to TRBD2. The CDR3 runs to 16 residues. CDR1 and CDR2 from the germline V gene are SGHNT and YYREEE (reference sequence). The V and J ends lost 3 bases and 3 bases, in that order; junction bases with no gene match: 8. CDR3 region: CASSYAGGGYYNEQFF. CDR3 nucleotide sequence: TGTGCCAGCAGCTACGCCGGCGGGGGGTACTACAATGAGCAGTTCTTC.

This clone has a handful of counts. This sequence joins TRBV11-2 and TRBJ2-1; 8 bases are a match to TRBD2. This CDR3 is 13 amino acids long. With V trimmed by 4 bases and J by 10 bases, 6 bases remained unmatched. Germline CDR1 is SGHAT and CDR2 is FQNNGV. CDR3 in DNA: TGTGCCAGCAGCTCCGCGGGGGGAGCGGAGCAGTTCTTC. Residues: CASSSAGGAEQFF.

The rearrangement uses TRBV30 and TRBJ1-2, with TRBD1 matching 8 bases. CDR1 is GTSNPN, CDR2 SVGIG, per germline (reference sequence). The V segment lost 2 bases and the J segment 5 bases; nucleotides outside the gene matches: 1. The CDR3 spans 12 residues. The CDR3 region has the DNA TGTGCCTGGAGTCGACAGGGGTATGGCTACACCTTC. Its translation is CAWSRQGYGYTF.

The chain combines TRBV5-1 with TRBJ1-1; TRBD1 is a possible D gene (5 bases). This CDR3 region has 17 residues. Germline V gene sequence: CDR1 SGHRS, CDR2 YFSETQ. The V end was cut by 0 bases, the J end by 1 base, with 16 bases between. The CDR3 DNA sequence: TGCGCCAGCAGCTTGGCCCTCTATAACGGACAGAACACTGAAGCTTTCTTT. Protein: CASSLALYNGQNTEAFF.

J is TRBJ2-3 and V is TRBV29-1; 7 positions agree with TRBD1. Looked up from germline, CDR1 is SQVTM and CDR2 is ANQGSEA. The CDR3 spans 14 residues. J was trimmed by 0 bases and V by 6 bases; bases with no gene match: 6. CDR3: CSVVRDSSTDTQYF. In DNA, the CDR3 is TGCAGCGTCGTCCGGGACAGCAGCACAGATACGCAGTATTTT.

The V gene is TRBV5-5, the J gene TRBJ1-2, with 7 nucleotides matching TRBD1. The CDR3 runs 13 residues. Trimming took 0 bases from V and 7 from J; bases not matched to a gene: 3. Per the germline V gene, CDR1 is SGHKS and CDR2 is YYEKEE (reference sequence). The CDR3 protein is CASSLAGGSGYTF. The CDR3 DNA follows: TGTGCCAGCAGCTTGGCAGGGGGGTCTGGCTACACCTTC.

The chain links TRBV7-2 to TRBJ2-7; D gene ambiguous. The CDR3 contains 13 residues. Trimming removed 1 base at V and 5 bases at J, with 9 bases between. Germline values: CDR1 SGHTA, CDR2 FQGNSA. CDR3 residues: CASSLVQAHEQYF. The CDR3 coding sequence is TGTGCCAGCAGCTTAGTTCAGGCCCACGAGCAGTACTTC.

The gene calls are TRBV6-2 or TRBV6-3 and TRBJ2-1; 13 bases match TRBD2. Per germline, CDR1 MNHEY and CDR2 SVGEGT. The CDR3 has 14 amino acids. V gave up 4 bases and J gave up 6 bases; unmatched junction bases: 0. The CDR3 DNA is TGTGCCAGCAGTTGGACTAGCGGGAGCAATGAGCAGTTCTTC. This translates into CASSWTSGSNEQFF.

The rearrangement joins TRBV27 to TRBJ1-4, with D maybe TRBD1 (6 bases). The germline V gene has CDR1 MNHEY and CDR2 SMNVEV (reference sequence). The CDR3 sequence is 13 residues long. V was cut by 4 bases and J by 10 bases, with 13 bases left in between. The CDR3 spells CASSYRDKGKLFF. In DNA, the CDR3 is TGTGCCAGCAGTTACAGGGATAAGGGAAAACTGTTTTTT.

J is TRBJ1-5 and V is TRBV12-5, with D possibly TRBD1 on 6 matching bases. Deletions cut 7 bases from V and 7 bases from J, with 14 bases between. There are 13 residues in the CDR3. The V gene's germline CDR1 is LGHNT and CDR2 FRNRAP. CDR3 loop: CASARDTPQPQHF. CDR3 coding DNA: TGTGCTAGTGCCCGGGACACCCCACAGCCCCAGCATTTT.

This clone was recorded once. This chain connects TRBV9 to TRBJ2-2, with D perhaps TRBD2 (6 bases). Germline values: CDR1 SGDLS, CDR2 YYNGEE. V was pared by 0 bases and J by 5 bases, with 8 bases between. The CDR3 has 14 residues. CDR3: CASSVGGGTGELFF. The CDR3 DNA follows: TGTGCCAGCAGCGTAGGGGGAGGAACCGGGGAGCTGTTTTTT.

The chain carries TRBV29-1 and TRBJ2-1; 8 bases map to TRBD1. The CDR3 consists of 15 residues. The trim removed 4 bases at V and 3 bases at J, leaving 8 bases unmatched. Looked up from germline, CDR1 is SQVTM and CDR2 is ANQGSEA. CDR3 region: CSVVNFGQGYNEQFF. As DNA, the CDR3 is TGCAGCGTTGTTAATTTTGGACAGGGCTACAATGAGCAGTTCTTC.